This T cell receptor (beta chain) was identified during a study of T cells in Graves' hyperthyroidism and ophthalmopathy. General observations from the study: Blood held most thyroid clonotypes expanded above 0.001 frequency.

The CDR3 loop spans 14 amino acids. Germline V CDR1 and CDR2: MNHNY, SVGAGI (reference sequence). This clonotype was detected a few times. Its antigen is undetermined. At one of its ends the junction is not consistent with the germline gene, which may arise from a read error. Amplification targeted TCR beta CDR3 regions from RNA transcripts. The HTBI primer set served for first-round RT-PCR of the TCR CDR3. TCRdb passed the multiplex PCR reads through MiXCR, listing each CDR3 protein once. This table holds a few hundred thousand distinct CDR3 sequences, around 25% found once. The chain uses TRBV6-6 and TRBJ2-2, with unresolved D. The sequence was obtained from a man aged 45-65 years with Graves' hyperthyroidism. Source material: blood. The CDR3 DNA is TGTGCCAGCAGTAACTCGCTATCCTCCCGGGAGCTGTTTTTT. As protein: CASSNSLSSRELFF.